Presented here are 18 T cell receptor beta chains from one specimen sequenced in a study of T cell repertoires in cytomegalovirus infection. A single record per CDR3 protein comes from TCRdb applying MiXCR to the reads. The table shows 450,000 to 550,000 distinct CDR3 sequences, with 16% occurring only once. Material: CD8+ T cells from PBMCs. The receptors stem from a human donor in good health (CMV status not recorded). Some clones in this sample may be carry-over from other donors' samples.

As concerns this clonotype: The final CDR3 position lacks the conserved phenylalanine or tryptophan, pointing to a likely read error. The chain has TRBV6-5 and TRBJ2-3; 9 positions agree with TRBD1. This CDR3 is 16 amino acids long. Per the germline V gene, CDR1 is MNHEY and CDR2 is SVGAGI. J gave up 2 bases and V 2 bases, and 5 bases lay outside the gene matches. The CDR3: CASSYATGGLTDTQYY. The CDR3 DNA follows: TGTGCCAGCAGTTACGCGACAGGGGGGCTCACAGATACGCAGTATTAT.

This clonotype has a count of ten or more. This chain uses TRBV7-9 with TRBJ2-1, with D possibly being TRBD2 (6 bases). The CDR3 runs to 12 residues. Trimming pared 4 bases from V and 9 bases from J, leaving 10 bases between. CDR1 is SEHNR and CDR2 is FQNEAQ in the germline V gene (reference sequence). The CDR3 sequence is CASSSDYPEQFF. As DNA, the CDR3 is TGTGCCAGCAGCTCGGACTATCCTGAGCAGTTCTTC.

The chain carries TRBV9 and TRBJ1-2; TRBD1 is a possible D gene (6 bases). This CDR3 is 17 amino acids long. The germline CDR1 and CDR2 sequences are SGDLS and YYNGEE. V lost 3 bases, J lost 1 base, and 19 bases lay in between. CDR3 coding DNA: TGTGCCAGCAGCGGGACAGTCACCGAAGTCGATAACTATGGCTACACCTTC. Its protein product is CASSGTVTEVDNYGYTF.

In its sample, this clonotype was seen many times. J is TRBJ2-1 and V is TRBV7-9; 10 bases line up with TRBD1. V shed 2 bases and J 8 bases; nucleotides not matched to a gene: 9. Looked up from germline, CDR1 is SEHNR and CDR2 is FQNEAQ (reference sequence). The CDR3 has 16 residues. The CDR3 DNA sequence: TGTGCCAGCAGCTTACTGGGACAGGGGATGGGGGATGAGCAGTTCTTC. As protein: CASSLLGQGMGDEQFF.

This clonotype has ten or more counts. This sequence joins TRBV7-2 and TRBJ1-2; a weak D match, TRBD1 (6 bases). V was cut by 3 bases and J by 0 bases, with 23 bases left in between. Germline V gives CDR1 SGHTA, CDR2 FQGNSA. The CDR3 consists of 19 residues. The CDR3 reads CASSFIGGGARSSNYGYTF. CDR3 sequence (DNA): TGTGCCAGCAGCTTTATCGGGGGGGGGGCCAGATCCTCTAACTATGGCTACACCTTC.

The sample holds a few counts of this clonotype. V gene TRBV9 combines with J gene TRBJ1-5; possible D gene TRBD1, 5 bases. Germline CDR1 reads SGDLS; CDR2 reads YYNGEE. This CDR3 has 15 amino acids. Trimming took off 0 bases at V and 3 bases at J, with 10 bases between the two ends. As DNA, the CDR3 is TGTGCCAGCAGCGTAGGGTCAGGGATCAATCAGCCCCAGCATTTT. This translates into CASSVGSGINQPQHF.

There are many counts of this clonotype. The chain has TRBV20-1 and TRBJ2-7, with D tentatively TRBD2 (7 bases). Germline loops: CDR1 DFQATT, CDR2 SNEGSKA (reference sequence). V lost 4 bases to trimming and J lost 4 bases, with 14 bases between them. The CDR3 extends over 13 amino acids. CDR3 sequence: CSAILGRGYEQYF. CDR3 bases: TGCAGTGCTATTTTGGGGAGGGGGTACGAGCAGTACTTC.

This clonotype was found a few times. The rearrangement uses TRBV28 and TRBJ2-6; the match to TRBD1 covers 10 bases. The germline V gene has CDR1 MDHEN and CDR2 SYDVKM. The length of the CDR3 is 16 residues. V trimming: 3 bases; J trimming: 12 bases; junction bases outside the gene matches: 11. The CDR3 region is CASSLVGQGGFSVLTF. CDR3 in DNA: TGTGCCAGCAGTTTGGTTGGACAGGGGGGCTTTAGCGTCCTGACTTTC.

Points on this clonotype: Just one base apart from a much larger clone, this may be a read error. This chain joins TRBV4-1 and TRBJ2-3; the match to TRBD1 covers 7 bases. Germline V gives CDR1 MGHRA, CDR2 YSYEKL. The CDR3 extends over 15 amino acids. The CDR3 nucleotides read TGCGCCAGCAGCCAAGGTTTCACAGGGACAGATATGCAGTATTTT. Protein sequence: CASSQGFTGTDMQYF.

CDR3 bases: TGTGCCAGCAGTCCCAGGACAGGTAAAGTTCAGCCCCAGCATTTT. It encodes CASSPRTGKVQPQHF. The V call is TRBV27, the J call TRBJ1-5; 7 bases line up with TRBD1. V shed 5 bases and J 6 bases; nucleotides not matched to a gene: 10. The CDR3 has 15 amino acids. Germline V gene lookup returns CDR1 MNHEY and CDR2 SMNVEV (reference sequence).

The genes are TRBV14 and TRBJ2-5, with D perhaps assigned TRBD1 or TRBD2 (5 bases each). V lost 2 bases and J 4 bases, leaving 17 bases between the germline ends. The CDR3 length is 16 residues. Germline V gives CDR1 SGHDN, CDR2 FVKESK. CDR3 coding DNA: TGTGCCAGCAGCCAAATTGGTCGGGGACCTAGAGAGACCCAGTACTTC. This gives the protein CASSQIGRGPRETQYF. Supplemented by reference TRBV14 and TRBJ2-5, the full variable domain reads EAGVTQFPSHSVIEKGQTVTLRCDPISGHDNLYWYRRVMGKEIKFLLHFVKESKQDESGMPNNRFLAERTGGTYSTLKVQPAELEDSGVYFCASSQIGRGPRETQYFGPGTRLLVL.

The sample holds many counts of this clonotype. This rearrangement joins TRBV6-1 to TRBJ1-5; TRBD1 is a possible D gene (5 bases). V was shortened by 6 bases and J by 1 base, with 13 bases between the two germline ends. Per the germline V gene, CDR1 is MNHNS and CDR2 is SASEGT. CDR3 length: 15 amino acids. CDR3 nucleotides: TGTGCCAGCAGCCAAGACAGTCCAAGCAATCAGCCCCAGCATTTT. This gives the protein CASSQDSPSNQPQHF.

This clonotype was counted many times. The V gene is TRBV11-2, the J gene TRBJ2-5, with D possibly matching TRBD1 (5 bases). Germline assignment: CDR1 SGHAT and CDR2 FQNNGV. Trimming removed 5 bases at V and 5 bases at J, with 15 bases between. The CDR3 length is 14 residues. Here the CDR3 reads CASSPDRLLETQYF. CDR3 bases: TGTGCCAGCAGCCCCGACAGATTATTGGAGACCCAGTACTTC.

A note on this clonotype: One end of the junction is discordant with germline, which a read error may explain. The chain joins TRBV27 to TRBJ2-3, with a weak D call TRBD1 (8 bases). CDR3 length equals 15 residues. CDR1 and CDR2 (germline): MNHEY, SMNVEV (reference sequence). The CDR3 region is CAGSSGQGGTDTQYF. In nucleotides, the CDR3 is TGTGCCGGCAGTTCCGGACAGGGAGGGACAGATACGCAGTATTTT.

The V call is TRBV15, the J call TRBJ2-2; D unclear. Germline values: CDR1 LNHNV, CDR2 YYDKDF (reference sequence). The CDR3 loop spans 14 amino acids. Trimming removed 7 bases at V and 4 bases at J, with 13 bases between. The CDR3 nucleotides read TGTGCCACCACCCAGAGTACGAGCACCGGGGAGCTGTTTTTT. Its protein is CATTQSTSTGELFF.

The V gene is TRBV18, the J gene TRBJ2-5; D not resolved. The germline CDR1 and CDR2 sequences are KGHSH and LQKENI. V was pared by 5 bases and J by 5 bases, with 12 bases between. The CDR3 length is 13 residues. The CDR3 nucleotides read TGTGCCAGCTCAACGGGCCCCGTGGAGACCCAGTACTTC. Encoded protein: CASSTGPVETQYF.

There are many counts of this clonotype. V gene TRBV12-3 or TRBV12-4 combines with J gene TRBJ2-3; 10 bases map to TRBD2. J gave up 4 bases and V 3 bases, and 7 bases lay outside the gene matches. This CDR3 spans 16 amino acids. CDR3 sequence reads: CASSFPSGGAADTQYF. CDR3 bases: TGTGCCAGCAGTTTCCCGAGCGGGGGGGCAGCAGATACGCAGTATTTT.

Ten or more counts support this clonotype. The chain links TRBV6-1 to TRBJ2-3; D call uncertain. The CDR3 has 13 amino acids. Trimming took off 4 bases at V and 6 bases at J, with 11 bases between the two ends. Per germline, CDR1 MNHNS and CDR2 SASEGT. The CDR3 region is CASSAVPLDTQYF. CDR3 bases: TGTGCCAGCAGTGCGGTTCCCCTCGATACGCAGTATTTT.